This TCR beta chain was sequenced in a study of cytomegalovirus exposure and HLA in healthy donors (TCRdb year 2017). For context, the study as a whole: According to a later analysis, one platform produced both the approximately 110 validation repertoires and the 666 repertoires of the first cohort. The study was designed to test whether signatures of past pathogen exposure could be identified by cataloging public T cell receptors. The study combined high-throughput TCR immunosequencing, statistical association of individual TCRs with disease status, and machine learning to predict cytomegalovirus infection status. Besides the first cohort of 666 subjects, a separate validation cohort made up of roughly 120 different subjects was used. Study-level results and caveats: In vitro tests confirmed that three of the cytomegalovirus-associated TCR beta chains recognize cytomegalovirus antigens. Across donors, most TCR sequences were observed very rarely, whereas some public TCRs were present in many individuals. It was suggested by the authors that the approach could potentially be generalized to other disease states and immunological phenotypes. In a later analysis, TCRs clustered in the first cohort were found to also tend to co-occur in the 100 to 150 validation repertoires, with 85% to 95% of cluster scores above 0. The validation cohort had no HLA typing available for a later analysis, so co-occurrence within that cohort was assessed over all 120 or so repertoires. The study gave a list of 150 to 200 TCR beta chains associated with cytomegalovirus. In both the original and validation cohorts, the classifier was reported to diagnose cytomegalovirus status with high specificity and sensitivity.

The germline V gene encodes CDR1 WSHSY and CDR2 SAAADI. Counted from cysteine to phenylalanine, this CDR3 has 13 amino acids. Of all the DNA, just the CDR3 is kept, 39 bases in frame from base 1. V ends up 6 bases short and J 6 bases short, with an unmatched junction base count of 7. Library preparation used the immunoSEQ multiplex PCR assay. Under the source paper's analysis protocol: A statistical classification framework was built to diagnose cytomegalovirus status from the catalog of TCR beta chain sequences. Here the immuneACCESS table is served through TCRdb, limited to in-frame sequences with V and J called. Missing clones are a known gap in these copies; in checked studies unresolved V genes cover under half, and the rest lacks a known reason. That table furnishes V, J and clone size, whereas the DNA furnished D and trimming. In all, the sample holds about 86,000 clones, and about 92% of those were seen once. 0.65% to 0.8% of the sample rests with the top ten.

The donors belonged to the validation cohort of approximately 130 subjects, which was separate from the approximately 700-subject first cohort. Comment on this clone: What antigen it recognizes has not been identified. Per-nucleotide qualities are absent, and no much larger clonotype sits a single base away.

The receptor was isolated from a man aged 18 to 35 in good health and CMV-seronegative. Sequencing was done on a sample of PBMCs. The rearrangement joined TRBV10-2 to TRBJ1-1; 7 bases in the middle match TRBD1. The nucleotide sequence is TGCGCCAGCAGATTGGACAGGAATGCTGAAGCTTTCTTT. This translates into CASRLDRNAEAFF.